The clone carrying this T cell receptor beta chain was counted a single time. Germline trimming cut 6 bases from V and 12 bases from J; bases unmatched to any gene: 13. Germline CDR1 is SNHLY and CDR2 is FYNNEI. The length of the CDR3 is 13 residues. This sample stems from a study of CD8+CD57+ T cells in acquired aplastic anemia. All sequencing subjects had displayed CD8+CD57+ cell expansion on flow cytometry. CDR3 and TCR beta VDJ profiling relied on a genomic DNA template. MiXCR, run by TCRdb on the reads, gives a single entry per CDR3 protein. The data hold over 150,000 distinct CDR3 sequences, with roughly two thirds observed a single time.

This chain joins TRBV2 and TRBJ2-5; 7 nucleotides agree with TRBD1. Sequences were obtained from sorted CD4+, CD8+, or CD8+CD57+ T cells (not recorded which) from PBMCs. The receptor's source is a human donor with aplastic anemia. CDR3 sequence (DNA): TGTGCCAGCAGCCCCCGGACAGGAGAAATCGAGTACTTC. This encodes CASSPRTGEIEYF.